This T cell receptor beta chain was recovered during a study of siplizumab effects on memory and regulatory T cells. Germline lookup yields CDR1 SGHRS and CDR2 YFSETQ. The germline V and J ends were trimmed by 0 bases and 6 bases, with 13 bases remaining between them. This CDR3 region has 14 residues. Method: immunoSEQ multiplex PCR; TCRdb's copy keeps in-frame clones and lacks some. The sample has approximately 100,000 clones; under 95% are singletons. Study results and limitations: Greater diversity than memory cells seemed evident in naive T cells, which also appeared to be major alloresponse contributors. It was not possible to assign a naive or memory phenotype to roughly 75-96% of proliferating CD4+ or CD8+ clones.

Notes on this clone: Its antigen remains unknown.

Sequenced input: Tregs sorted from blood. The origin of this receptor is a human donor in good health. The V gene is TRBV5-1, the J gene TRBJ2-7; D may be TRBD1 (6 bases). For the CDR3, the DNA is TGCGCCAGCAGCTTGGGGGGGCCTACCTCCGAGCAGTACTTC. Protein product: CASSLGGPTSEQYF.